The clone carrying this T cell receptor beta chain occurred a few times. Its specificity is unknown. The sequencing template was cDNA reverse transcribed from extracted RNA. The data were produced by immunoSEQ multiplex PCR, yet TCRdb's version contains in-frame clones alone and is incomplete. Of about 190,000 clones in the sample, roughly 60% are singletons; the top ten hold 0.95% to 1.1%. This specimen belongs to a study of CD8+ T cells in alopecia areata. Study context: Affected scalp percentage gauged treated patients' severity.

Study observations and caveats: Sequencing of scalp samples also captures resident alphabeta T cells of normal skin. Sharing of TCRs across patients appeared less clear than in mice, possibly for HLA-related reasons. Under tofacitinib, numerous expanded lesional clonotypes remained detectable in scalp and blood.

The treatment: oral pan-JAK inhibitor, 5-10 mg twice daily. Germline-derived CDR1 and CDR2 are MNHEY and SMNVEV (reference sequence). Deletions cut 3 bases from V and 3 bases from J, with 6 bases between. This CDR3 has 13 residues. The sequencing used CD4+ T cells sorted from blood, collected at week 24, from a patient treated with tofacitinib. This chain links TRBV27 with TRBJ1-5; no clear D gene. The clonotype originates from a human donor with alopecia areata. This CDR3 is CASSFQVNQPQHF. The CDR3 coding sequence is TGTGCCAGCAGTTTTCAGGTCAATCAGCCCCAGCATTTT.